Presented here are 30 T cell receptor beta chains from one specimen sequenced in a study of cytomegalovirus exposure and HLA in healthy donors. PCR involved 60 Vbeta and 13 Jbeta primers. Using immunoSEQ multiplex PCR, the repertoire was profiled, and TCRdb retains in-frame clones only, with some absent. The table lists 100,000 to 150,000 clones, 72% of them singletons. Sequenced material: PBMCs. Every receptor here comes from a man in his fifties in good health and CMV-seropositive.

For this clone: Compared with germline, one end of the junction differs, possibly owing to a read error. V gene TRBV5-1 combines with J gene TRBJ2-2, with a weak D call TRBD2 (6 bases). The germline gives CDR1 SGHRS, CDR2 YFSETQ. CDR3 length: 14 residues. The CDR3 sequence: CASSPEGSREEMFF. In nucleotides, the CDR3 is TGCGCCAGCAGCCCGGAGGGGTCACGAGAGGAGATGTTTTTT.

The rearrangement links TRBV9 to TRBJ2-2; possibly TRBD1 for D (5 bases). This CDR3 region has 16 residues. Per germline, CDR1 SGDLS and CDR2 YYNGEE. V was trimmed by 0 bases and J by 1 base, leaving 10 bases between them. The chain's CDR3 is CASSVAGRVNTGELFF. CDR3 DNA sequence: TGTGCCAGCAGCGTAGCGGGCAGGGTGAACACCGGGGAGCTGTTTTTT. The whole variable domain, filled in from reference TRBV9 and TRBJ2-2, reads DSGVTQTPKHLITATGQRVTLRCSPRSGDLSVYWYQQSLDQGLQFLIQYYNGEERAKGNILERFSAQQFPDLHSELNLSSLELGDSALYFCASSVAGRVNTGELFFGEGSRLTVL.

The table lists this clone with a few counts. The chain joins TRBV19 to TRBJ1-1; D is uncertain. V dropped 3 bases and J dropped 0 bases, with 8 bases sitting between them. CDR3 length: 14 amino acids. Germline CDR1 is LNHDA and CDR2 is SQIVND (reference sequence). Written as DNA, the CDR3 is TGTGCCAGTAGTATTAACAGCCTGAACACTGAAGCTTTCTTT. It codes for CASSINSLNTEAFF.

The CDR3: CASSQYPGQERPSTDTQYF. The DNA of the CDR3 is TGCGCCAGCAGTCAATATCCGGGACAGGAAAGACCTAGCACAGATACGCAGTATTTT. V is TRBV23-1 and J is TRBJ2-3; 8 bases line up with TRBD1. TRBV23-1 is filed as an ORF, its function uncertain. The CDR3 spans 19 residues. After removal of 1 base from V and 0 bases from J, the junction contained 12 bases not matched to a gene.

This chain connects TRBV15 to TRBJ1-1; TRBD1 aligns across 8 bases. Germline lookup yields CDR1 LNHNV and CDR2 YYDKDF (reference sequence). The CDR3 is 14 residues long. Trimming removed 3 bases from V and 4 bases from J; junction bases left unmatched: 4. Here the CDR3 DNA reads TGTGCCACCAGCAGTAGACAGGGGAGCACTGAAGCTTTCTTT. Translation: CATSSRQGSTEAFF.

The J gene is TRBJ1-2, the V gene TRBV5-1, with TRBD1 matching over 7 bases. The CDR3 is 15 residues long. The V and J ends lost 0 bases and 2 bases, in that order; junction bases with no gene match: 4. CDR1 is SGHRS and CDR2 is YFSETQ in the germline V gene. In nucleotides, the CDR3 is TGCGCCAGCAGCTTGGCCCCAGGGGGGAACTATGGCTACACCTTC. Amino acids: CASSLAPGGNYGYTF.

The rearrangement links TRBV5-1 to TRBJ2-7, with D possibly matching TRBD2 (5 bases). The CDR3 is 16 amino acids. Germline V lookup: CDR1 SGHRS, CDR2 YFSETQ. The V gene lost 4 bases and the J gene lost 0 bases, with 17 bases spanning the gap. For the CDR3, the DNA is TGCGCCAGCAGCCCGGCCCCCTTAGCGAGCTCCTACGAGCAGTACTTC. Its protein product is CASSPAPLASSYEQYF.

The DNA of the CDR3 is TGCGCCAGCAGCCAAGGACAGGGGGGGAACTACGAGCAGTACTTC. Translating gives CASSQGQGGNYEQYF. The rearrangement links TRBV4-1 to TRBJ2-7, with 9 bases that match TRBD1. CDR1 is MGHRA, CDR2 YSYEKL, per germline. The CDR3 contains 15 residues. V shed 1 base, J shed 3 bases, and the junction held 4 bases outside the gene matches.

This clone was counted only a few times. The chain links TRBV19 to TRBJ2-5; D uncertain. V lost 7 bases to trimming and J lost 1 base, with 10 bases between them. CDR1 LNHDA and CDR2 SQIVND come from the germline V gene (reference sequence). The CDR3 is 13 amino acids. The CDR3 coding sequence is TGTGCCAGTAAAACTGCCGCCCAAGAGACCCAGTACTTC. This encodes CASKTAAQETQYF.

This chain uses TRBV10-3 with TRBJ2-1; 10 bases are a match to TRBD1. CDR1 is ENHRY, CDR2 SYGVKD, per germline. This CDR3 is 16 amino acids long. Trimming cost V 2 bases and J 9 bases; bases outside gene matches: 10. The CDR3 is CAISEPRQGAHGEQFF. As DNA, the CDR3 is TGTGCCATCAGTGAGCCCCGACAGGGGGCACACGGTGAGCAGTTCTTC.

This chain connects TRBV7-9 to TRBJ2-7, with TRBD1 matching 8 bases. With 5 bases clipped from V and 6 bases from J, the junction kept 3 bases outside the gene matches. Germline V gene data show CDR1 as SEHNR and CDR2 as FQNEAQ (reference sequence). The CDR3 runs to 12 residues. CDR3 loop: CASSQDRAEQYF. The DNA of the CDR3 is TGTGCCAGCAGCCAGGACAGGGCCGAGCAGTACTTC.

This clone appeared a few times. The chain carries TRBV5-1 and TRBJ2-3; 9 nucleotides line up with TRBD2. V dropped 6 bases and J dropped 5; count of bases not matched to a gene: 7. CDR1 is SGHRS and CDR2 is YFSETQ in the germline V gene. This CDR3 has 14 amino acids. CDR3 residues: CASMSGTSQDTQYF. The CDR3 coding sequence is TGCGCCAGCATGTCTGGGACTAGCCAAGATACGCAGTATTTT.

The chain couples TRBV19 to TRBJ1-2; D gene ambiguous. The CDR3 extends over 15 amino acids. The germline gives CDR1 LNHDA, CDR2 SQIVND (reference sequence). The ends were cut back, 1 base at V and 0 bases at J, with 9 bases in the middle. The CDR3 spells CASSIGSRSNYGYTF. Here the CDR3 DNA reads TGTGCCAGTAGTATAGGGAGTCGTTCTAACTATGGCTACACCTTC.

V and J are TRBV19 and TRBJ1-5; D is uncertain. V dropped 3 bases and J dropped 2 bases, with 8 bases sitting between them. The CDR3 is 14 residues long. Germline CDR1 and CDR2: LNHDA and SQIVND (reference sequence). CDR3: CASSIAAGNQPQHF. The CDR3 DNA reads TGTGCCAGTAGTATCGCGGCAGGCAATCAGCCCCAGCATTTT.

CDR3: CATSYSGNTIYF. The DNA of the CDR3 is TGTGCCACCAGTTACTCTGGAAACACCATATATTTT. V usage is TRBV15 and J usage is TRBJ1-3; D not certain. Trimming removed 6 bases at V and 0 bases at J, with 3 bases between. The CDR3 spans 12 residues. Per the germline V gene, CDR1 is LNHNV and CDR2 is YYDKDF (reference sequence).

The chain employs TRBV10-3 and TRBJ2-1; perhaps TRBD2 as D (5 bases). The CDR3 loop spans 14 amino acids. V lost 9 bases to trimming and J lost 0 bases, with 12 bases between them. Germline V gene sequence: CDR1 ENHRY, CDR2 SYGVKD. CDR3 coding DNA: TGTGCCATTCACGCGGGTAGCTCCTACAATGAGCAGTTCTTC. Its translation: CAIHAGSSYNEQFF.

The V gene is TRBV5-1, the J gene TRBJ2-2; tentatively, D is TRBD1 (5 bases). Germline-derived CDR1 and CDR2 are SGHRS and YFSETQ. Trimming pared 2 bases from V and 1 base from J, leaving 6 bases between. This CDR3 is built from 14 residues. The CDR3 reads CASSLQENTGELFF. In DNA form, the CDR3 reads TGCGCCAGCAGCTTACAGGAGAACACCGGGGAGCTGTTTTTT.

The chain recombines TRBV6-1 with TRBJ2-2; 7 nucleotides align to TRBD1. This CDR3 is 15 amino acids long. Per the germline V gene, CDR1 is MNHNS and CDR2 is SASEGT. Trimming at V came to 5 bases and at J to 0 bases, leaving 3 bases not matched to a gene. CDR3 DNA sequence: TGTGCCAGCAGTACAGGACAGGCGAACACCGGGGAGCTGTTTTTT. Its protein is CASSTGQANTGELFF.

The rearrangement links TRBV5-6 to TRBJ2-1; 7 nucleotides align to TRBD2. The length of the CDR3 is 15 residues. With 4 bases clipped from V and 7 bases from J, the junction kept 11 bases outside the gene matches. Germline V lookup: CDR1 SGHDT, CDR2 YYEEEE. CDR3 in DNA: TGTGCCAGCAGCCTCAATAGCGGGTTTGTTAATGAGCAGTTCTTC. Amino acid sequence: CASSLNSGFVNEQFF.

This sequence joins TRBV5-1 and TRBJ1-1; D perhaps matches TRBD1 (6 bases). The CDR3 extends over 15 amino acids. The V and J ends lost 2 bases and 2 bases respectively, with 13 bases between them. From germline, CDR1 is SGHRS and CDR2 YFSETQ. CDR3 DNA sequence: TGCGCCAGCAGCTTACCAAACAGGGATAACACTGAAGCTTTCTTT. It codes for CASSLPNRDNTEAFF.

The chain has TRBV5-1 and TRBJ1-2, with D unresolved. The V end was cut by 1 base, the J end by 6 bases, with 10 bases between. This CDR3 contains 13 residues. Germline assignment: CDR1 SGHRS and CDR2 YFSETQ. This chain's CDR3 is CASSLSRSDGYTF. For the CDR3, the DNA is TGCGCCAGCAGCTTGTCGAGATCGGATGGCTACACCTTC.

The J gene is TRBJ2-5, the V gene TRBV6-1, with D possibly matching TRBD2 (7 bases). Between the trimmed V and J ends, which lost 5 bases and 4 bases, there was a span of 14 bases. Germline values: CDR1 MNHNS, CDR2 SASEGT. There are 14 residues in the CDR3. Written as DNA, the CDR3 is TGTGCCAGCAGTAGGGGGGGAAGAATAGAGACCCAGTACTTC. This encodes CASSRGGRIETQYF.

The CDR3 DNA follows: TGTGCCAGCAGCGACGGACTAGCCAAAAACATTCAGTACTTC. The encoded protein is CASSDGLAKNIQYF. J is TRBJ2-4 and V is TRBV9, with a weak D call TRBD2 (5 bases). Germline CDR1 reads SGDLS; CDR2 reads YYNGEE. The germline V and J ends were trimmed by 3 bases and 0 bases, with 7 bases remaining between them. This CDR3 region has 14 residues.

The V gene is TRBV27, the J gene TRBJ2-2; TRBD2 matches 13 bases. Germline V gives CDR1 MNHEY, CDR2 SMNVEV (reference sequence). The CDR3 length is 18 residues. V gave up 6 bases and J gave up 0 bases; unmatched junction bases: 7. The CDR3 DNA reads as TGTGCCAGCAGCCAACAGGGACTAGCGGGGACGAACACCGGGGAGCTGTTTTTT. This gives the protein CASSQQGLAGTNTGELFF.

The chain recombines TRBV4-1 with TRBJ2-5, with D perhaps matching TRBD2 (5 bases). Trimming took 1 base from V and 3 from J, leaving 9 bases between them. This CDR3 is built from 14 residues. The V gene's germline CDR1 is MGHRA and CDR2 YSYEKL. The CDR3 region is CASSQGLPEETQYF. DNA of the CDR3: TGCGCCAGCAGCCAAGGACTACCCGAAGAGACCCAGTACTTC.

This chain links TRBV5-5 with TRBJ1-5; TRBD1 aligns across 7 bases. J gave up 6 bases and V 4 bases, and 10 bases lay outside the gene matches. The CDR3 is 15 residues long. CDR1 and CDR2 from the germline V gene are SGHKS and YYEKEE (reference sequence). The CDR3 DNA follows: TGTGCCAGCAGCGAAGGGGGCTACGCATTTCAGCCCCAGCATTTT. This codes for CASSEGGYAFQPQHF.

The rearrangement joins TRBV6-1 to TRBJ2-4; 8 bases match TRBD1. V gave up 8 bases and J gave up 3 bases; unmatched junction bases: 6. CDR1 and CDR2 (germline): MNHNS, SASEGT. The CDR3 has 14 amino acids. The CDR3 region is CASETGDGKNIQYF. CDR3 nucleotides: TGTGCCAGCGAGACAGGGGATGGCAAAAACATTCAGTACTTC.

The rearrangement uses TRBV5-4 and TRBJ2-2, with 9 bases aligning to TRBD2. CDR1 is SGHNT and CDR2 is YYREEE in the germline V gene (reference sequence). J gave up 6 bases and V 4 bases, and 7 bases lay outside the gene matches. The CDR3 is made up of 15 amino acids. The CDR3 is CASSAGTSRSGELFF. The CDR3 nucleotides read TGTGCCAGCAGCGCCGGGACTAGCCGGTCCGGGGAGCTGTTTTTT.

This chain uses TRBV5-4 with TRBJ1-2; D unresolved. Trimming took 0 bases from V and 8 from J, leaving 11 bases between them. The CDR3 spans 13 residues. CDR1 SGHNT and CDR2 YYREEE come from the germline V gene (reference sequence). The CDR3 protein is CASSLADDWGYTF. The CDR3 DNA reads TGTGCCAGCAGCTTGGCCGACGACTGGGGCTACACCTTC.

This clone showed up just once. V gene TRBV6-1 combines with J gene TRBJ2-1; TRBD2 matches 11 bases. The J segment lost 9 bases and the V segment lost 10 bases, leaving 14 bases of the junction unmatched. This CDR3 comprises 15 residues. The germline CDR1 and CDR2 sequences are MNHNS and SASEGT. The CDR3 sequence: CATAYFSGRACEQFF. CDR3 nucleotide sequence: TGTGCCACTGCTTATTTTAGCGGGAGGGCCTGTGAGCAGTTCTTC.